Detailed here is one T cell receptor beta chain. This sample was taken from a study of blood T cell repertoires in COVID-19. Study overall: Material from acute and convalescent COVID-19 was sourced from the United States, Italy and Spain. The cDNA or gDNA used as material had been derived from T cells, B-cell-depleted T cells, or PBMCs.

The V gene's germline CDR1 is SGHAT and CDR2 FQNNGV. Trimming at V came to 6 bases and at J to 4 bases, leaving 9 bases not matched to a gene. The CDR3 is 14 amino acids. In the study's own analysis: The authors estimated nucleated cell counts from reference gene primer amplification. Repertoires were generated with immunoSEQ multiplex PCR, while TCRdb's copy carries only in-frame clones and drops some. V, J and clone size are those of that table, while D and trimming were read from the DNA. The sample lists over 250,000 clones, around nine tenths occurring once. V is TRBV11-2 and J is TRBJ2-7, with 7 bases fitting TRBD2. Sequencing was performed on peripheral blood. This receptor was obtained from a middle-aged man who had recovered from COVID-19. The CDR3 DNA is TGTGCCAGCAGTTTCAGCGGGGCCACTTACGAGCAGTACTTC. Protein: CASSFSGATYEQYF.